The 26 T cell receptor beta chains presented below share a single source sample, sequenced in a study of shared clonotypes between healthy human individuals. Profiled with immunoSEQ multiplex PCR; TCRdb holds only in-frame clones, not every one. The table includes over 850,000 clones, 78% detected once. Sequenced input: memory CD4+ T cells from PBMCs. Subset here: CD45RA-negative fraction. The receptors originated from a man aged 18-30 years in good health. Some clones in this sample may be carry-over from other donors' samples.

This chain uses TRBV6-1 with TRBJ2-7; 7 bases match TRBD1. V lost 7 bases to trimming and J lost 5 bases; unmatched junction nucleotides: 11. The germline gives CDR1 MNHNS, CDR2 SASEGT. The CDR3 contains 14 residues. CDR3 DNA sequence: TGTGCCAGCACCCTACAGGGGTTATCGGACGAGCAGTACTTC. Protein product: CASTLQGLSDEQYF.

This clone was observed a few times. J is TRBJ2-7 and V is TRBV7-9; D is unresolved. The CDR3 loop spans 13 amino acids. In germline, CDR1 is SEHNR, CDR2 FQNEAQ (reference sequence). V lost 5 bases and J lost 4, with 12 bases in between. The CDR3 sequence: CASSNANQYEQYF. The CDR3 DNA is TGTGCCAGCAGCAACGCTAACCAGTACGAGCAGTACTTC.

The chain links TRBV4-3 to TRBJ1-4; possibly TRBD1 for D (6 bases). Germline V gives CDR1 LGHNA, CDR2 YSLEER. This CDR3 spans 15 amino acids. Trimming removed 0 bases at V and 5 bases at J, with 10 bases between. The CDR3 region has the DNA TGCGCCAGCAGCCAAGAGGGGGGGGCGAATGAAAAACTGTTTTTT. This translates into CASSQEGGANEKLFF.

This clone was found many times. The chain couples TRBV5-5 to TRBJ1-3; D unclear. Germline V gene sequence: CDR1 SGHKS, CDR2 YYEKEE (reference sequence). The V end was cut by 3 bases, the J end by 0 bases, with 4 bases between. This CDR3 comprises 13 residues. The CDR3 is CASSSRSGNTIYF. Here the CDR3 DNA reads TGTGCCAGCAGCTCACGCTCTGGAAACACCATATATTTT.

This clone was detected only once. This sample also contains other DNA sequences that code for the same CDR3. This sequence joins TRBV18 and TRBJ2-1; D perhaps matches TRBD2 (5 bases). Looked up from germline, CDR1 is KGHSH and CDR2 is LQKENI. Trimming stripped 0 bases from V and 4 bases from J, with 10 bases between. This CDR3 has 15 residues. This CDR3 reads CASSPPGREYNEQFF. The CDR3 DNA reads TGTGCCAGCTCACCACCCGGACGGGAATACAATGAGCAGTTCTTC.

The rearrangement links TRBV14 to TRBJ2-1, with D tentatively TRBD1 (5 bases). V lost 1 base and J 14 bases, leaving 12 bases between the germline ends. This CDR3 spans 12 amino acids. The V gene's germline CDR1 is SGHDN and CDR2 FVKESK. The CDR3 region is CASSQGVGREFF. CDR3 DNA sequence: TGTGCCAGCAGCCAAGGCGTGGGCAGGGAGTTCTTC.

The chain uses TRBV18 and TRBJ2-5; 11 bases agree with TRBD2. CDR1 is KGHSH and CDR2 is LQKENI in the germline V gene. V lost 6 bases and J lost 5; bases outside the gene matches: 8. This CDR3 has 15 amino acids. The CDR3 DNA follows: TGTGCCAGCTCCCGGACTAGCGGGCCCCCGGAGACCCAGTACTTC. Protein: CASSRTSGPPETQYF.

The rearrangement links TRBV29-1 to TRBJ2-5; no firm D call. Trimming removed 3 bases from V and 7 bases from J, with 6 bases in between. CDR1 and CDR2 (germline): SQVTM, ANQGSEA. The CDR3 sequence is 10 residues long. The CDR3 nucleotides are TGCAGCGTTGATATGGTGACCCAGTACTTC. It encodes CSVDMVTQYF.

The chain links TRBV5-1 to TRBJ1-5; D unresolved. This CDR3 region has 13 residues. Trimming took 4 bases from V and 4 from J, leaving 9 bases between them. In germline, CDR1 is SGHRS, CDR2 YFSETQ. Here the CDR3 reads CASSEGRNQPQHF. CDR3 sequence (DNA): TGCGCCAGCAGCGAGGGAAGGAATCAGCCCCAGCATTTT. The whole variable domain, filled in from reference TRBV5-1 and TRBJ1-5, reads KAGVTQTPRYLIKTRGQQVTLSCSPISGHRSVSWYQQTPGQGLQFLFEYFSETQRNKGNFPGRFSGRQFSNSRSEMNVSTLELGDSALYLCASSEGRNQPQHFGDGTRLSIL.

Notes on this clone: The same CDR3 also results from other DNA sequences found in this sample. This rearrangement joins TRBV28 to TRBJ1-5, with a possible D match to TRBD1 (5 bases). Trimming cost V 3 bases and J 6 bases, with 6 bases left between them. The germline V gene encodes CDR1 MDHEN and CDR2 SYDVKM. The CDR3 runs to 12 residues. The CDR3 sequence: CASSLRGQPQHF. The CDR3 bases are TGTGCCAGCAGTTTGAGGGGTCAGCCCCAGCATTTT.

The CDR3 reads CASSKTGTGRPQHF. The CDR3 coding sequence is TGTGCCAGCAGCAAAACAGGGACGGGGAGGCCCCAGCATTTT. The chain recombines TRBV5-6 with TRBJ1-5; possible D gene TRBD1, 6 bases. V was clipped by 4 bases and J by 9 bases, with 17 bases between them. The CDR3 runs to 14 residues. CDR1 and CDR2 (germline): SGHDT, YYEEEE.

This clone was observed once. The chain couples TRBV6-6 to TRBJ1-1, with TRBD1 identical over 7 bases. This CDR3 spans 13 amino acids. Germline CDR1 and CDR2: MNHNY and SVGAGI (reference sequence). V shed 3 bases and J 6 bases; nucleotides not matched to a gene: 4. The CDR3 loop is CASSYRQGAEAFF. Here the CDR3 DNA reads TGTGCCAGCAGTTATCGGCAGGGGGCTGAAGCTTTCTTT.

The rearrangement uses TRBV23-1 and TRBJ1-2; 8 positions match TRBD1. TRBV23-1 is designated an ORF whose function remains uncertain. This CDR3 is 16 amino acids long. Trimming cost V 7 bases and J 2 bases; bases outside gene matches: 12. CDR3 coding DNA: TGCGCCAGCATCCGGACAGGGCGCTGGAGGAACTATGGCTACACCTTC. Amino acids: CASIRTGRWRNYGYTF.

The chain is built from TRBV28 and TRBJ1-4; a possible D gene is TRBD1 (6 bases). The germline V gene has CDR1 MDHEN and CDR2 SYDVKM. V lost 8 bases to trimming and J lost 7 bases, with 17 bases between them. The CDR3 is made up of 14 amino acids. DNA of the CDR3: TGTGCCAGCTACTCCCCGGGGGGCGGTGAAAAACTGTTTTTT. The encoded protein is CASYSPGGGEKLFF.

As concerns this clone: The same CDR3 can be traced to other DNA sequences in this sample. V and J are TRBV20-1 and TRBJ1-1; D remains unclear. Trimming left V 6 bases short and J 5 bases short, with 10 bases between. Germline loops: CDR1 DFQATT, CDR2 SNEGSKA (reference sequence). There are 11 residues in the CDR3. This CDR3 is CSARRDTEAFF. The CDR3 DNA sequence: TGCAGTGCAAGACGGGATACTGAAGCTTTCTTT.

The V gene is TRBV11-1, the J gene TRBJ2-7; 14 nucleotides agree with TRBD2. The CDR3 runs to 16 residues. The V and J ends lost 1 base and 5 bases, in that order; junction bases with no gene match: 4. CDR1 SGHAT and CDR2 FQDESV come from the germline V gene (reference sequence). CDR3 loop: CASSLGLAGGPDEQYF. As DNA, the CDR3 is TGTGCCAGCAGCTTAGGACTAGCGGGAGGGCCCGACGAGCAGTACTTC.

This rearrangement joins TRBV18 to TRBJ2-7; D call uncertain. Germline lookup yields CDR1 KGHSH and CDR2 LQKENI. V lost 2 bases, J lost 7 bases, and 15 bases lay in between. This CDR3 comprises 14 residues. CDR3 nucleotide sequence: TGTGCCAGCTCACCAGGGCAGGTCGTGGGGGAGCAGTACTTC. The encoded protein is CASSPGQVVGEQYF. Combining the CDR3 with reference TRBV18 and TRBJ2-7 gives the whole variable domain NAGVMQNPRHLVRRRGQEARLRCSPMKGHSHVYWYRQLPEEGLKFMVYLQKENIIDESGMPKERFSAEFPKEGPSILRIQQVVRGDSAAYFCASSPGQVVGEQYFGPGTRLTVT.

The chain combines TRBV28 with TRBJ1-2; 8 bases are a match to TRBD1. The V and J ends lost 9 bases and 4 bases, in that order; junction bases with no gene match: 13. Germline assignment: CDR1 MDHEN and CDR2 SYDVKM. The CDR3 has 15 amino acids. DNA for the CDR3: TGTGCCAGTGGACAGGGCACGCCTAGGGGCTATGGCTACACCTTC. Protein product: CASGQGTPRGYGYTF.

The chain employs TRBV2 and TRBJ2-7; TRBD1 matches at 8 bases. Unmatched junction bases numbered 4, after V lost 5 bases and J lost 7 bases. CDR1 is SNHLY, CDR2 FYNNEI, per germline. This CDR3 contains 12 residues. The CDR3 nucleotides read TGTGCCAGCAGTAGGACAGGGAGGGAGCAGTACTTC. It encodes CASSRTGREQYF.

A note on this clone: This specimen includes other DNA sequences encoding the same CDR3. The rearrangement links TRBV7-3 to TRBJ2-1, with D unresolved. The CDR3 length is 12 residues. Trimming pared 3 bases from V and 5 bases from J, leaving 5 bases between. Germline V lookup: CDR1 SGHTA, CDR2 FQGTGA. CDR3 DNA sequence: TGTGCCAGCAGCTTTGGGGACAATGAGCAGTTCTTC. Translated, it gives CASSFGDNEQFF.

The chain has TRBV5-3 and TRBJ2-2, with no clear D. TRBV5-3 is an ORF, and what it does is uncertain. V lost 4 bases and J 1 base, leaving 14 bases between the germline ends. This CDR3 region has 16 residues. The CDR3 is CARSPTQVMNTGELFF. The CDR3 DNA is TGTGCCAGAAGCCCGACCCAAGTCATGAACACCGGGGAGCTGTTTTTT.

This chain connects TRBV5-1 to TRBJ2-3; tentatively, D is TRBD2 (6 bases). In germline, CDR1 is SGHRS, CDR2 YFSETQ. V was cut by 0 bases and J by 0 bases, with 11 bases left in between. CDR3 length: 16 amino acids. This CDR3 is CASSLGVAASTDTQYF. For the CDR3, the DNA is TGCGCCAGCAGCTTGGGGGTAGCGGCTAGCACAGATACGCAGTATTTT.

This chain links TRBV27 with TRBJ1-1, with D unresolved. The CDR3 consists of 12 residues. Germline V lookup: CDR1 MNHEY, CDR2 SMNVEV (reference sequence). V was cut by 6 bases and J by 5 bases, with 10 bases left in between. CDR3 DNA: TGTGCCAGCAGGTCTTTAGGTACTGAAGCTTTCTTT. The encoded protein is CASRSLGTEAFF.

The chain has TRBV5-1 and TRBJ2-7, with 8 bases identical to TRBD2. Germline values: CDR1 SGHRS, CDR2 YFSETQ. The V segment lost 5 bases and the J segment 0 bases; nucleotides outside the gene matches: 7. CDR3 length: 15 amino acids. For the CDR3, the DNA is TGCGCCAGCAGTTACAGCGGGAGTTCCTCCTACGAGCAGTACTTC. This codes for CASSYSGSSSYEQYF.

As DNA, the CDR3 is TGTGCCAGCAGCCAAAGACAGGGGGCTGTAGATACGCAGTATTTT. As protein: CASSQRQGAVDTQYF. The V gene is TRBV4-2, the J gene TRBJ2-3, with TRBD1 matching over 10 bases. Per germline, CDR1 LGHNA and CDR2 YNFKEQ. The CDR3 covers 15 residues. J gave up 5 bases and V 2 bases, and 4 bases lay outside the gene matches.

In its sample, this clone was seen a few times. The DNA is omitted, as the CDR3 cannot be located on it reliably, and the CDR3 follows TCRdb's listing. The chain carries TRBV21-1 and TRBJ1-1; whether TRBD1, the table's D call, matches the DNA was not checked. TRBV21-1 is classified as a pseudogene. From its first to its last residue, the CDR3 has 15 amino acids. CDR3: CASSKVGTGTTEAFF.